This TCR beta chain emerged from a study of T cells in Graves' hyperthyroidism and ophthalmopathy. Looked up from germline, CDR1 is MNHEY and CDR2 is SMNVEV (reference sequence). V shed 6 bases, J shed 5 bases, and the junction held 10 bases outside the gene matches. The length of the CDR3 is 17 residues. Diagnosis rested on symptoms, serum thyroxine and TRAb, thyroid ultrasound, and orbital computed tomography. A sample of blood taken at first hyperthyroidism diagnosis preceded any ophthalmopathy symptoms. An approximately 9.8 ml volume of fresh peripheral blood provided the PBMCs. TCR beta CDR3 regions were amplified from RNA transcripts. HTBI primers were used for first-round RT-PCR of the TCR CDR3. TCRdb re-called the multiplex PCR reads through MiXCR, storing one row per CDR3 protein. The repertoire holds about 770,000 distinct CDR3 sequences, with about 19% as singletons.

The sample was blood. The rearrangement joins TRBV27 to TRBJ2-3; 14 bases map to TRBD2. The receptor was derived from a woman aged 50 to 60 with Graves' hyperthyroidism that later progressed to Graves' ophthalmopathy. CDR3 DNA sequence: TGTGCCAGCAGCTTAGCGGGACTAGCGGGGGCCATAGATACGCAGTATTTT. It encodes CASSLAGLAGAIDTQYF.